This T cell receptor (beta chain) stems from a study of identical twins. The CDR3 length is 16 residues. The germline gives CDR1 SQVTM, CDR2 ANQGSEA. Trimming removed 1 base from V and 6 bases from J; junction bases left unmatched: 11. Study conclusions and caveats: Potential partial confounding of zero-insertion analyses by invariant MAIT and iNKT cells was noted. Beta out-of-frame twin sharing showed a weaker excess. Interpretation of the results relied on cross-sectional statistical analysis and not on following the same donors.

Template switching created a universal primer site, and the cDNA included unique molecular identifiers. Via MiXCR, TCRdb re-called the 5' RACE reads, giving one row per CDR3 protein. The top ten hold more than 10% of the sample, which has 400,000 to 500,000 distinct CDR3 sequences, about 18% seen once. As to this clonotype: Its antigen remains unknown.

This receptor was obtained from a man aged 50-60 years in good health. The rearrangement uses TRBV29-1 and TRBJ2-1, with TRBD2 matching over 8 bases. Sequences were obtained from naive T cells sorted from blood. This CDR3 reads CSVEGYRTSPGNEQFF. CDR3 bases: TGCAGCGTTGAAGGGTACAGGACTAGCCCGGGCAATGAGCAGTTCTTC.